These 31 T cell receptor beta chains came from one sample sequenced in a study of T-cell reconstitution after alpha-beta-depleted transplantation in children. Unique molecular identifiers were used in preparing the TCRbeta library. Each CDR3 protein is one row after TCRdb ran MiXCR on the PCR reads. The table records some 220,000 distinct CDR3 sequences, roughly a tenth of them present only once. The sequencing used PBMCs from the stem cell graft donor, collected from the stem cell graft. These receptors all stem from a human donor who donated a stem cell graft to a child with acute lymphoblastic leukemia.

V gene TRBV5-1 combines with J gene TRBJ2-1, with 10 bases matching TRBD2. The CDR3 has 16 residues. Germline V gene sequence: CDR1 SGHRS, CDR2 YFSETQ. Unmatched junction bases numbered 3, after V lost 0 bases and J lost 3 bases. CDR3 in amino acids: CASSLVVAGGYNEQFF. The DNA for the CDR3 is TGCGCCAGCAGCTTGGTTGTAGCGGGGGGCTACAATGAGCAGTTCTTC.

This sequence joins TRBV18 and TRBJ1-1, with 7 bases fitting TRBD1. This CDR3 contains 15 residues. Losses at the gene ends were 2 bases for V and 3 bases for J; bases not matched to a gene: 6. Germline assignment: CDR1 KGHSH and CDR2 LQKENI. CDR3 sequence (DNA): TGTGCCAGCTCACCATTGACAGGGTGGGACACTGAAGCTTTCTTT. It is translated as CASSPLTGWDTEAFF.

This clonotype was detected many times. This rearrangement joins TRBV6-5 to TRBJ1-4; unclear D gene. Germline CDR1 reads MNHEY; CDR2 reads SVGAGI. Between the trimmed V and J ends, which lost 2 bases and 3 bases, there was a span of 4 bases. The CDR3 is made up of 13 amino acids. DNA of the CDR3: TGTGCCAGCAGTTACAGGGCTAATGAAAAACTGTTTTTT. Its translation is CASSYRANEKLFF.

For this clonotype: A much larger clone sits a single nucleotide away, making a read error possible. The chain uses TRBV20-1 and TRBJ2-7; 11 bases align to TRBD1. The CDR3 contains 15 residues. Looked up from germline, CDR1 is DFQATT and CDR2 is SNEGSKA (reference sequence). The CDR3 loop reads CCARATGQGVYEQYF. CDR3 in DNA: TGCTGTGCTAGGGCGACGGGACAGGGGGTATACGAGCAGTACTTC.

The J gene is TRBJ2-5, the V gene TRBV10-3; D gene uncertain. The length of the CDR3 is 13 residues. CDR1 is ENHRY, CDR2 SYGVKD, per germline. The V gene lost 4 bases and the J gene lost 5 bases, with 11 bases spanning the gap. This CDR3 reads CAISGEARETQYF. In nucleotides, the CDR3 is TGTGCCATCAGTGGCGAGGCCCGGGAGACCCAGTACTTC.

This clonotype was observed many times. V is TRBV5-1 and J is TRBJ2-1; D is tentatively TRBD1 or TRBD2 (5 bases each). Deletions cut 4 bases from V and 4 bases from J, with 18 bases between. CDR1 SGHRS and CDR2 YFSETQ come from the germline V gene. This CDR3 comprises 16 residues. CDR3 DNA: TGCGCCAGCAGCCAAACGCCCGGGACCAGTTACAATGAGCAGTTCTTC. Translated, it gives CASSQTPGTSYNEQFF.

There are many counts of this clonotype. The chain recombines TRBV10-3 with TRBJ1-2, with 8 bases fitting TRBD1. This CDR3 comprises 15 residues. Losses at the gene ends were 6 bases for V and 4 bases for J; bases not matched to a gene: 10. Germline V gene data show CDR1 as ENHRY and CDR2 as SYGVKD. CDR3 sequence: CAIRSTGEGGYGYTF. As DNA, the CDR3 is TGTGCCATCAGGTCGACAGGGGAGGGTGGCTATGGCTACACCTTC.

The CDR3 DNA sequence: TGCAGTGCTAGCCCCCTCGAACAGGGTGGATATGGCTACACCTTC. Translated: CSASPLEQGGYGYTF. V usage is TRBV20-1 and J usage is TRBJ1-2; TRBD1 is a possible D gene (6 bases). V was clipped by 3 bases and J by 5 bases, with 19 bases between them. CDR3 length: 15 amino acids. The germline CDR1 and CDR2 sequences are DFQATT and SNEGSKA (reference sequence).

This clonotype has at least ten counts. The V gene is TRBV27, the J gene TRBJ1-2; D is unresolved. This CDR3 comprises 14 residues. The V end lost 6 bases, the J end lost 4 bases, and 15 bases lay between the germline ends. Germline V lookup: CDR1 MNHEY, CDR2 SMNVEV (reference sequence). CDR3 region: CASRSQTEFYGYTF. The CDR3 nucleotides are TGTGCCAGCAGATCCCAGACCGAGTTCTATGGCTACACCTTC.

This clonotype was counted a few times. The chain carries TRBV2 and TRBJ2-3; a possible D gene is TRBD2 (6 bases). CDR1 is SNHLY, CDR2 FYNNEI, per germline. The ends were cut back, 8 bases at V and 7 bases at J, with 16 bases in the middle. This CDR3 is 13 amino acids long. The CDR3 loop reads CASPLGLTNTQYF. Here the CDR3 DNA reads TGTGCCAGCCCCTTGGGACTTACGAATACGCAGTATTTT.

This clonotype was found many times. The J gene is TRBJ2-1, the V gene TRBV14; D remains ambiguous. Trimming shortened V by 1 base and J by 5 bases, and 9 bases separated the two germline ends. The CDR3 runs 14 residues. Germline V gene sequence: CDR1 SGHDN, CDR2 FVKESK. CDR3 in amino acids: CASSQVSRDNEQFF. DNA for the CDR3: TGTGCCAGCAGCCAAGTGAGCCGCGACAATGAGCAGTTCTTC.

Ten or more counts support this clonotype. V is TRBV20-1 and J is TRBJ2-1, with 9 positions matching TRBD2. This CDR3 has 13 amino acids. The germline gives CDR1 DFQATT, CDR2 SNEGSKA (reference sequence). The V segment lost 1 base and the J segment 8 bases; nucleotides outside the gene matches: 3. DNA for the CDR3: TGCAGTGCTAGAGGTCCTAGCGGGGATGAGCAGTTCTTC. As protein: CSARGPSGDEQFF.

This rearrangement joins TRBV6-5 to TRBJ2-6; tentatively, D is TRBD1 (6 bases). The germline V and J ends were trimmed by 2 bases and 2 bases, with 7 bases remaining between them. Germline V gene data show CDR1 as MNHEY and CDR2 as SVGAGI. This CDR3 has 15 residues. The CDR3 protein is CASSYEGAGANVLTF. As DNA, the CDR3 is TGTGCCAGCAGTTACGAGGGGGCTGGGGCCAACGTCCTGACTTTC.

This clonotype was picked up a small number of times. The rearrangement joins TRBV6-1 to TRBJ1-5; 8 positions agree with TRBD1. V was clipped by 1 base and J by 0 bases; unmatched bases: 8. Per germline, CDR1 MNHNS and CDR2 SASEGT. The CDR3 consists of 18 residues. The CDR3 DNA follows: TGTGCCAGCAGTGAAGTGGGACAGGCCTTCTATAGCAATCAGCCCCAGCATTTT. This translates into CASSEVGQAFYSNQPQHF.

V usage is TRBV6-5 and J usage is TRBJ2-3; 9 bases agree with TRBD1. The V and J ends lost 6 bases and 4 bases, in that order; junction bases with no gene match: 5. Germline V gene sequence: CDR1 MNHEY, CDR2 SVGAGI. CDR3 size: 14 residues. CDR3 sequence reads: CASRRQGGSDTQYF. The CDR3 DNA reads TGTGCCAGCAGGAGACAGGGGGGTTCAGATACGCAGTATTTT.

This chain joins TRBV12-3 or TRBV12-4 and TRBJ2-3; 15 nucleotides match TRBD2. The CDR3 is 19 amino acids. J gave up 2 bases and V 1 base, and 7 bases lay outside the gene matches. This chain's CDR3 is CASSLGTSGGAGATDTQYF. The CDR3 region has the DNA TGTGCCAGCAGTTTAGGGACTAGCGGGGGGGCCGGTGCCACAGATACGCAGTATTTT.

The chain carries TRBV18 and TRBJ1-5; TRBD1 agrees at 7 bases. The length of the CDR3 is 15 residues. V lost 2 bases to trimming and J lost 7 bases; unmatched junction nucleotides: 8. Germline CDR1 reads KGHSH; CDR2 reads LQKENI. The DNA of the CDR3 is TGTGCCAGCTCACCATTTCAGGGGGGAAACCAGCCCCAGCATTTT. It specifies CASSPFQGGNQPQHF. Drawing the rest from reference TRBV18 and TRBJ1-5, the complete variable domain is NAGVMQNPRHLVRRRGQEARLRCSPMKGHSHVYWYRQLPEEGLKFMVYLQKENIIDESGMPKERFSAEFPKEGPSILRIQQVVRGDSAAYFCASSPFQGGNQPQHFGDGTRLSIL.

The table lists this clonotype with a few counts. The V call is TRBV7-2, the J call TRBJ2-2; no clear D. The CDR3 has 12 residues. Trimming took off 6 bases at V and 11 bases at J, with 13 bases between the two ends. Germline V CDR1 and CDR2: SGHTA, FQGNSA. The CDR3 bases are TGTGCCAGCAGTAATCGTGGGTACGAGCTGTTTTTT. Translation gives CASSNRGYELFF.

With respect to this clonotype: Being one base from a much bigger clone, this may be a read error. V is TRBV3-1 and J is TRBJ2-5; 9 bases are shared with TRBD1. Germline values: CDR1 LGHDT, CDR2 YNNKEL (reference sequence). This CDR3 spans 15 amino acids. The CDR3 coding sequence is TGTACCAGCAGCCGAGACCGGACAGGGGAAGAGACCCAGTACTTC. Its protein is CTSSRDRTGEETQYF.

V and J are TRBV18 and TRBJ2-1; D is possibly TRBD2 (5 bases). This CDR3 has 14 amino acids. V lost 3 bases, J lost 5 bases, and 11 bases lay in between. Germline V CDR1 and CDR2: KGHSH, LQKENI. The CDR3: CASSPLGGDNEQFF. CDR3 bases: TGTGCCAGCTCACCGTTAGGAGGCGACAATGAGCAGTTCTTC.

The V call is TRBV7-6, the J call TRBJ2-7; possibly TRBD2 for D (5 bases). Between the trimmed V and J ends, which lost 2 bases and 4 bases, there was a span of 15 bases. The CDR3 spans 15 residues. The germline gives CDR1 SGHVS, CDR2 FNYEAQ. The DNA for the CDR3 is TGTGCCAGCAGCTTAAGGGTGGCGGGCGGTTACGAGCAGTACTTC. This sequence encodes CASSLRVAGGYEQYF.

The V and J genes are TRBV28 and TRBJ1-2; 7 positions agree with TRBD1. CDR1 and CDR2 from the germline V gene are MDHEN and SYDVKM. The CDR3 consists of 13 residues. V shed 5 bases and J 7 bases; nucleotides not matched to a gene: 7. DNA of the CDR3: TGTGCCAGCAGTACCCGACAGGGTCTTGGCTACACCTTC. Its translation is CASSTRQGLGYTF.

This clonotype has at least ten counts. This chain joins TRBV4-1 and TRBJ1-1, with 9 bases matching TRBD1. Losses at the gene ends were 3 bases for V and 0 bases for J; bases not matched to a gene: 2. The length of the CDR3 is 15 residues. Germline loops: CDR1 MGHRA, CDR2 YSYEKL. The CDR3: CASSQWTGVNTEAFF. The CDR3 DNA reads TGCGCCAGCAGCCAGTGGACAGGGGTGAACACTGAAGCTTTCTTT.

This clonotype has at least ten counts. CDR3 residues: CSVAGGAGFNEKLFF. CDR3 bases: TGCAGCGTGGCGGGAGGGGCAGGCTTTAATGAAAAACTGTTTTTT. J is TRBJ1-4 and V is TRBV29-1, with D perhaps TRBD1 (5 bases). V was pared by 6 bases and J by 4 bases, with 18 bases between. Germline CDR1 and CDR2: SQVTM and ANQGSEA. The CDR3 sequence is 15 residues long.

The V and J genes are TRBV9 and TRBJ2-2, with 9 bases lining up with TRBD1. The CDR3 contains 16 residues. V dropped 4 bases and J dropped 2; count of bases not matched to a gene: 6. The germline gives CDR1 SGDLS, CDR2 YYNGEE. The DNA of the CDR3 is TGTGCCAGCAGCTCGAACAGGGGGCAAAACACCGGGGAGCTGTTTTTT. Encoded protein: CASSSNRGQNTGELFF.

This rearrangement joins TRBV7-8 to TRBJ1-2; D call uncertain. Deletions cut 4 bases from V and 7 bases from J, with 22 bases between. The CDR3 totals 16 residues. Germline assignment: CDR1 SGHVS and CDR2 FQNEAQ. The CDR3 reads CASSSNRRTADGGYTF. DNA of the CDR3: TGTGCCAGCAGCTCCAACCGAAGGACGGCTGACGGTGGCTACACCTTC. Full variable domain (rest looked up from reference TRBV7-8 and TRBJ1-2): GAGVSQSPRYKVAKRGQDVALRCDPISGHVSLFWYQQALGQGPEFLTYFQNEAQLDKSGLPSDRFFAERPEGSVSTLKIQRTQQEDSAVYLCASSSNRRTADGGYTFGSGTRLTVV.

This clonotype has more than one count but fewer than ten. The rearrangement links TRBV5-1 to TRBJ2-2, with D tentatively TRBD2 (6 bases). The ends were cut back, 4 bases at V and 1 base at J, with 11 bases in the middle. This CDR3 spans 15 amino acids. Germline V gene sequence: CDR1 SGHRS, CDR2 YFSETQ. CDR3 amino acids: CASSPGLQNTGELFF. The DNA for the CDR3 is TGCGCCAGCAGCCCGGGACTCCAGAACACCGGGGAGCTGTTTTTT. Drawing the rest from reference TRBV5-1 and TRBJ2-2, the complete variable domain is KAGVTQTPRYLIKTRGQQVTLSCSPISGHRSVSWYQQTPGQGLQFLFEYFSETQRNKGNFPGRFSGRQFSNSRSEMNVSTLELGDSALYLCASSPGLQNTGELFFGEGSRLTVL.

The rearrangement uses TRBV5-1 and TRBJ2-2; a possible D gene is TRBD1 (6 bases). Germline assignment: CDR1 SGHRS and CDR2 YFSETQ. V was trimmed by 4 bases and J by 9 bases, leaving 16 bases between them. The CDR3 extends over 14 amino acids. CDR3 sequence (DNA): TGCGCCAGCAGCCTGAACAGGGATCAGCGGGAGCTGTTTTTT. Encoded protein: CASSLNRDQRELFF.

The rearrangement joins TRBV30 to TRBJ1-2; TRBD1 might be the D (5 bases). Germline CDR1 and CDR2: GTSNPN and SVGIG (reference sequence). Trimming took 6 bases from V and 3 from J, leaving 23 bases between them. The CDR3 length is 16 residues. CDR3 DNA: TGTGCCTGTACCGGGACGGACTTCTTCGGGGACTATGGCTACACCTTC. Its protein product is CACTGTDFFGDYGYTF. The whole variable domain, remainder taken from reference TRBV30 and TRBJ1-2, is SQTIHQWPATLVQPVGSPLSLECTVEGTSNPNLYWYRQAAGRGLQLLFYSVGIGQISSEVPQNLSASRPQDRQFILSSKKLLLSDSGFYLCACTGTDFFGDYGYTFGSGTRLTVV.

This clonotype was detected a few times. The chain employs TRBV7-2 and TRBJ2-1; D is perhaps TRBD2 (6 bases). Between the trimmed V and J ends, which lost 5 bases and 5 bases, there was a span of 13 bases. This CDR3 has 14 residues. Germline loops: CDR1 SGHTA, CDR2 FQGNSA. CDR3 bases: TGTGCCAGCAGCACCCACGGGAGAAACAATGAGCAGTTCTTC. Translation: CASSTHGRNNEQFF.

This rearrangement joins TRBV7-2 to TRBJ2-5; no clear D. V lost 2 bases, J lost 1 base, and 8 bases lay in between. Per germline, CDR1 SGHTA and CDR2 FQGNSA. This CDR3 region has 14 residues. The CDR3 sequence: CASSLRSSQETQYF. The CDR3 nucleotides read TGTGCCAGCAGCTTAAGGTCGAGCCAAGAGACCCAGTACTTC.